The rows below give T cell receptor beta chains drawn from one sample of a study of T cell clonotyping in hematopoietic cell transplantation. The protocol was immunoSEQ multiplex PCR, while the TCRdb copy is restricted to in-frame clones and leaves out a portion. The top ten clones hold 8% to 10% of a sample with roughly 15,000 clones, approximately 56% of them seen once. The sequencing sample was made of PBMCs. Source of these receptors: a human donor who either received an allogeneic hematopoietic cell transplant for a myeloid malignancy or was a related donor (not recorded which). Some clones in this sample may be carry-over from other donors' samples. CDR3s include the opening cysteine and the closing phenylalanine or tryptophan. Fields, in order: D gene, V gene, J gene, CDR3 protein. A D gene is named only where the DNA matches it firmly.

>TRBD1|TRBV5-6|TRBJ2-7
CASSLPGQSYEQYF
>TRBD1|TRBV4-2|TRBJ1-2
CASSREQGAEYGCTF
>TRBD1|TRBV6-6|TRBJ1-2
CAGTGGRVNYGYTF
>.|TRBV2|TRBJ1-3
CASRDNGNTIYF
>.|TRBV30|TRBJ1-6
CAWSLTDSPLHF
>.|TRBV5-1|TRBJ1-4
CASSLAKWGRVGEKLFF
>.|TRBV4-2|TRBJ2-7
CASSQQQGYEQYF
>TRBD1|TRBV7-2|TRBJ1-5
CASRDGQAVNQPQHF
>.|TRBV6-4|TRBJ1-2
CASSDPQGPNYGYTF
>.|TRBV30|TRBJ1-2
CAWSITLYGYTF
>.|TRBV5-4|TRBJ2-4
CASSLGASGNIQYF
>.|TRBV7-9|TRBJ1-2
CASRGGRGASNYGYTF
>TRBD1|TRBV29-1|TRBJ2-7
CSVVGGRNEQYF
>.|TRBV7-3|TRBJ1-2
CASSLSAGAGYTF
>TRBD2|TRBV6-1|TRBJ2-7
CASSELGTNYEQYF
>.|TRBV4-1|TRBJ1-2
CASSQEPGSTGYTF
>.|TRBV4-1|TRBJ1-2
CASSQEWSRTEGYTF
>TRBD2|TRBV5-6|TRBJ2-5
CASRPTSGGKETQYF
>TRBD1|TRBV4-3|TRBJ1-2
CASSQYLDRGLGYGYTF
>.|TRBV29-1|TRBJ1-1
CSGGTANTEAFF
>TRBD2|TRBV9|TRBJ2-1
CASSVGGRAVSNEQFF
>TRBD2|TRBV30|TRBJ2-2
CAWSVGPYLAGEQPVAGELFF
>TRBD1|TRBV30|TRBJ1-1
CAWSLGTDILHNTEAFF
>TRBD1|TRBV4-1|TRBJ2-7
CASSQEKRTGGFYEQYF
>TRBD1|TRBV28|TRBJ1-5
CASRQQGSNQPQHF
>TRBD1|TRBV9|TRBJ1-2
CASSGTGYGGYTF
>TRBD2|TRBV6-1|TRBJ2-6
CASSEATSGAEVLTF
>TRBD1|TRBV5-1|TRBJ2-7
CASSLDGDRSYEQYF
>TRBD2|TRBV11-2|TRBJ2-7
CASSLVRTSGTYEQYF
>.|TRBV4-3|TRBJ1-4
CAGSQDGPGGNEKLFF
>TRBD2|TRBV7-6|TRBJ2-1
CASSLAAGGPHEQFF
>.|TRBV7-9|TRBJ2-5
CASSFNSQETQYF